The 6 T cell receptor beta chains listed next were all sequenced from one sample in a study of CXCR3-negative and CXCR3-positive naive CD8 T cells. Libraries of TRB cDNA were made by 5' RACE and carried UMIs. TCRdb reprocessed the 5' RACE reads, keeping one entry per CDR3 protein, no DNA. Across around 60,000 distinct CDR3 sequences, the top ten clones capture about 0.43% of the sample. Input material: naive CXCR3- CD8+ T cells from blood. As for subset: CD45RO-CCR7+CD27+CD95- naive CD8+ T cells lacking CXCR3 (TNR3-). These receptors came from a human donor in good health. Some clones in this sample may be carry-over from other donors' samples.

The chain carries TRBV20-1 and TRBJ2-7; the D gene TCRdb calls, TRBD1, cannot be checked with no DNA. The V gene's germline CDR1 is DFQATT and CDR2 SNEGSKA (reference sequence). CDR3 length: 17 amino acids. The CDR3: CSARAIPPRDRDYEQYF.

The gene calls are TRBV10-3 and TRBJ2-5; there is no DNA to check the TCRdb D call of TRBD2. This CDR3 region has 14 residues. From germline, CDR1 is ENHRY and CDR2 SYGVKD. The CDR3 here is CAIQRAGGRETQYF.

CDR3 residues: CASSQTTGLNKNIQYF. The rearrangement links TRBV14 to TRBJ2-4; the D gene TCRdb calls, TRBD1, cannot be checked with no DNA. This CDR3 contains 16 residues. From germline, CDR1 is SGHDN and CDR2 FVKESK.

The chain combines TRBV4-1 with TRBJ1-1. Germline lookup yields CDR1 MGHRA and CDR2 YSYEKL. The CDR3 extends over 15 amino acids. CDR3: CASSLAGGLNTEAFF.

V is TRBV11-2 and J is TRBJ2-7. The CDR3 contains 14 residues. CDR1 is SGHAT and CDR2 is FQNNGV in the germline V gene. The CDR3 reads CASSKAGVSYEQYF.

The chain carries TRBV7-9 and TRBJ1-2; the TRBD1 assignment by TCRdb is unverifiable without DNA. This CDR3 has 13 residues. The germline gives CDR1 SEHNR, CDR2 FQNEAQ (reference sequence). The CDR3 is CASSPPGESGYTF.